The 27 T cell receptor beta chains listed next were all sequenced from one sample in a study of liver allograft versus peripheral blood T cells. At the level of the study: Recipients' peripheral blood T cell receptor repertoires were compared with those in transplanted livers.

TCRdb analysed the reads with MiXCR anew, one entry per CDR3 protein. The repertoire includes about 7,300 distinct CDR3 sequences, about 15% of them detected once, and about 1.5% sits in the top ten. These receptors all stem from a human patient who had a liver transplant. Some T cells may be the graft donor's.

In this sample, this clonotype is medium-sized. This chain links TRBV6-1 with TRBJ1-3; 7 bases line up with TRBD1. CDR3 length: 17 residues. V was clipped by 2 bases and J by 0 bases; unmatched bases: 7. Germline loops: CDR1 MNHNS, CDR2 SASEGT. CDR3 nucleotide sequence: TGTGCCAGCAGTGAACAGACAGGGCGCGTCTCTGGAAACACCATATATTTT. Residues: CASSEQTGRVSGNTIYF.

This clonotype was observed many times. For the CDR3, the DNA is TGTGCCAGCTCACCTGCGGGACTAGCGGGCCCTCGGGGTGAGCAGTTCTTC. The encoded protein is CASSPAGLAGPRGEQFF. The chain couples TRBV18 to TRBJ2-1, with 12 nucleotides matching TRBD2. Trimming removed 3 bases from V and 9 bases from J; junction bases left unmatched: 12. The CDR3 runs 17 residues. Germline CDR1 reads KGHSH; CDR2 reads LQKENI.

By sample fraction, this clonotype is medium-sized. The rearrangement links TRBV6-6 to TRBJ1-6, with 7 bases identical to TRBD1. The J segment lost 8 bases and the V segment lost 8 bases, leaving 6 bases of the junction unmatched. This CDR3 has 13 amino acids. From germline, CDR1 is MNHNY and CDR2 SVGAGI (reference sequence). This chain's CDR3 is CASGRDSYSPLHF. The CDR3 DNA follows: TGTGCCAGCGGCCGGGACAGTTATTCACCCCTCCACTTT.

By frequency in the sample, this clonotype is medium-sized. The chain combines TRBV7-9 with TRBJ1-4; D call uncertain. The CDR3 covers 15 residues. The germline V gene has CDR1 SEHNR and CDR2 FQNEAQ (reference sequence). V lost 1 base and J lost 3, with 9 bases in between. CDR3 residues: CASSLGPVSNEKLFF. The CDR3 DNA sequence: TGTGCCAGCAGCTTAGGGCCGGTCTCTAATGAAAAACTGTTTTTT.

This clonotype was recorded only once. The rearrangement uses TRBV27 and TRBJ2-7, with D tentatively TRBD1 or TRBD2 (6 bases each). This CDR3 contains 13 residues. Per germline, CDR1 MNHEY and CDR2 SMNVEV (reference sequence). V was cut by 5 bases and J by 4 bases, with 12 bases left in between. The chain's CDR3 is CASSPGGLYEQYF. The CDR3, as DNA: TGTGCCAGCAGTCCCGGGGGCTTATACGAGCAGTACTTC.

The chain recombines TRBV30 with TRBJ2-5; tentative D call: TRBD2 (6 bases). V gave up 3 bases and J gave up 1 base, with 9 bases separating them. Per the germline V gene, CDR1 is GTSNPN and CDR2 is SVGIG (reference sequence). The CDR3 has 13 amino acids. This CDR3 reads CAWSSGGQETQYF. CDR3 sequence (DNA): TGTGCCTGGAGCTCCGGGGGCCAAGAGACCCAGTACTTC. The entire variable domain, with the rest obtained from reference TRBV30 and TRBJ2-5, is as follows: SQTIHQWPATLVQPVGSPLSLECTVEGTSNPNLYWYRQAAGRGLQLLFYSVGIGQISSEVPQNLSASRPQDRQFILSSKKLLLSDSGFYLCAWSSGGQETQYFGPGTRLLVL.

This chain uses TRBV5-4 with TRBJ1-1; D call uncertain. CDR1 and CDR2 (germline): SGHNT, YYREEE (reference sequence). This CDR3 contains 13 residues. V was shortened by 5 bases and J by 1 base, with 9 bases between the two germline ends. DNA of the CDR3: TGTGCCAGCAGGTCCTTAGGGAACACTGAAGCTTTCTTT. Protein sequence: CASRSLGNTEAFF.

The chain is built from TRBV12-3 or TRBV12-4 and TRBJ1-5; 9 nucleotides line up with TRBD1. The CDR3 runs to 14 residues. Trimming took 4 bases from V and 7 from J; bases not matched to a gene: 5. The CDR3 loop is CASSSGQGLQPQHF. The CDR3 DNA follows: TGTGCCAGCAGTTCAGGACAGGGGTTACAGCCCCAGCATTTT.

Sample share makes this clonotype large. The chain is built from TRBV13 and TRBJ1-1; D gene uncertain. Germline V CDR1 and CDR2: PRHDT, FYEKMQ (reference sequence). This CDR3 region has 15 residues. Between the trimmed V and J ends, which lost 6 bases and 0 bases, there was a span of 14 bases. The CDR3 DNA reads TGTGCCAGCAGATCGATACAGCACATGAACACTGAAGCTTTCTTT. Translating it yields CASRSIQHMNTEAFF.

This clonotype is deemed medium-sized. The chain has TRBV11-2 and TRBJ1-2; D is ambiguous. Germline CDR1 is SGHAT and CDR2 is FQNNGV. CDR3 length: 13 amino acids. V was clipped by 5 bases and J by 7 bases, with 14 bases between them. The chain's CDR3 is CASSPLWGTGYTF. The CDR3 DNA is TGTGCCAGCAGCCCCCTATGGGGAACTGGCTACACCTTC.

The V and J genes are TRBV6-5 and TRBJ1-1; D unresolved. This CDR3 is built from 13 residues. Trimming stripped 5 bases from V and 2 bases from J, with 9 bases between. CDR1 and CDR2 from the germline V gene are MNHEY and SVGAGI. CDR3 DNA: TGTGCCAGCAGTCTCCGGACCAACACTGAAGCTTTCTTT. This translates into CASSLRTNTEAFF.

This clonotype has only a few counts. The rearrangement joins TRBV9 to TRBJ1-1; 10 bases align to TRBD1. V was clipped by 3 bases and J by 5 bases; unmatched bases: 13. This CDR3 has 17 residues. CDR1 is SGDLS, CDR2 YYNGEE, per germline. The CDR3 region is CASSARPGTGVGTEAFF. The CDR3 DNA follows: TGTGCCAGCAGCGCCCGTCCCGGGACAGGGGTGGGAACTGAAGCTTTCTTT.

This clonotype was observed a single time. CDR3 DNA sequence: TGTGCCAGCAGCCCTTTGGGACAGTCCGAAAAACTGTTTTTT. Encoded protein: CASSPLGQSEKLFF. The chain has TRBV11-2 and TRBJ1-4, with 7 bases identical to TRBD1. The trim removed 5 bases at V and 8 bases at J, leaving 8 bases unmatched. Germline CDR1 reads SGHAT; CDR2 reads FQNNGV. CDR3 length: 14 amino acids.

Many counts were recorded for this clonotype. V and J are TRBV6-1 and TRBJ1-1, with D possibly matching TRBD1 (5 bases). V dropped 0 bases and J dropped 4 bases, with 6 bases sitting between them. This CDR3 has 13 residues. Germline CDR1 and CDR2: MNHNS and SASEGT. In DNA form, the CDR3 reads TGTGCCAGCAGTGAAGCAGGGGTCACTGAAGCTTTCTTT. This translates into CASSEAGVTEAFF.

The rearrangement links TRBV20-1 to TRBJ1-5; D is possibly TRBD1 (5 bases). Germline-derived CDR1 and CDR2 are DFQATT and SNEGSKA (reference sequence). This CDR3 region has 13 residues. Trimming removed 3 bases at V and 3 bases at J, with 9 bases between. This CDR3 is CSARGQLNQPQHF. The CDR3 DNA reads TGCAGTGCTAGGGGGCAGCTCAATCAGCCCCAGCATTTT.

This chain links TRBV2 with TRBJ2-2, with 11 bases identical to TRBD1. CDR1 and CDR2 (germline): SNHLY, FYNNEI. V dropped 8 bases and J dropped 6; count of bases not matched to a gene: 5. The CDR3 consists of 14 residues. The chain's CDR3 is CASGGQGGAGELFF. CDR3 DNA sequence: TGTGCCAGCGGGGGACAGGGGGGAGCCGGGGAGCTGTTTTTT.

This clonotype is medium-sized within its sample. The chain carries TRBV10-3 and TRBJ1-1; no firm D call. Germline V gives CDR1 ENHRY, CDR2 SYGVKD. Trimming removed 0 bases at V and 4 bases at J, with 9 bases between. CDR3 length: 14 residues. CDR3 sequence: CAISESVDFTEAFF. CDR3 nucleotides: TGTGCCATCAGTGAGTCGGTGGACTTCACTGAAGCTTTCTTT.

This chain joins TRBV20-1 and TRBJ1-4, with D unclear. This CDR3 is 13 amino acids long. Trimming pared 5 bases from V and 5 bases from J, leaving 12 bases between. Per the germline V gene, CDR1 is DFQATT and CDR2 is SNEGSKA (reference sequence). The CDR3 is CSALSTGNEKLFF. The DNA for the CDR3 is TGCAGTGCTTTATCGACCGGAAATGAAAAACTGTTTTTT.

This clonotype ranks as medium-sized. The V and J genes are TRBV19 and TRBJ2-7; 8 nucleotides align to TRBD1. Germline V lookup: CDR1 LNHDA, CDR2 SQIVND (reference sequence). The V and J ends lost 5 bases and 0 bases, in that order; junction bases with no gene match: 6. The length of the CDR3 is 15 residues. The CDR3 region has the DNA TGTGCCAGTAGTGCCGGGACAGGAGGCTCCTACGAGCAGTACTTC. It translates to CASSAGTGGSYEQYF. The full variable domain, completed using reference TRBV19 and TRBJ2-7, is DGGITQSPKYLFRKEGQNVTLSCEQNLNHDAMYWYRQDPGQGLRLIYYSQIVNDFQKGDIAEGYSVSREKKESFPLTVTSAQKNPTAFYLCASSAGTGGSYEQYFGPGTRLTVT.

This chain connects TRBV27 to TRBJ2-1, with D perhaps matching TRBD1 (6 bases). The germline gives CDR1 MNHEY, CDR2 SMNVEV (reference sequence). This CDR3 spans 12 amino acids. V shed 4 bases and J shed 11 bases, with 12 bases lying between them. The chain's CDR3 is CASSSLWGQQFF. CDR3 DNA sequence: TGTGCCAGCAGTTCCCTGTGGGGGCAGCAGTTCTTC.

CDR3 sequence reads: CAISESTARAEQFF. CDR3 nucleotides: TGTGCCATCAGTGAGTCTACAGCCCGTGCGGAGCAGTTCTTC. The J gene is TRBJ2-1, the V gene TRBV10-3; no firm D call. The V end lost 0 bases, the J end lost 10 bases, and 13 bases lay between the germline ends. The CDR3 runs to 14 residues. Germline V lookup: CDR1 ENHRY, CDR2 SYGVKD.

This clonotype occurred many times. The genes are TRBV7-2 and TRBJ2-1; 13 nucleotides match TRBD2. CDR3 length equals 12 residues. The junction had 4 bases not matched to a gene; V was cut back by 10 bases and J by 10 bases. Germline-derived CDR1 and CDR2 are SGHTA and FQGNSA. CDR3 loop: CAIGTSGVEQFF. CDR3 DNA: TGTGCCATCGGGACTAGCGGGGTCGAGCAGTTCTTC.

This chain uses TRBV5-3 with TRBJ2-7; D uncertain. TRBV5-3 is noted as an ORF with a role that remains uncertain. The V end was cut by 2 bases, the J end by 0 bases, with 12 bases between. The CDR3 spans 15 residues. The DNA for the CDR3 is TGTGCCAGAAGCTTTTCGAGGCAGTTCTCCTACGAGCAGTACTTC. Its translation is CARSFSRQFSYEQYF.

This clonotype has ten or more counts. The chain is built from TRBV7-9 and TRBJ2-1, with 12 bases aligning to TRBD2. V lost 6 bases, J lost 4 bases, and 13 bases stayed unmatched. Germline CDR1 is SEHNR and CDR2 is FQNEAQ (reference sequence). This CDR3 has 18 residues. CDR3 nucleotide sequence: TGTGCCAGCAGTTCCCTAGCGGGGGGGCGAGAAGGGTACAATGAGCAGTTCTTC. Translated, it gives CASSSLAGGREGYNEQFF.

This clonotype was seen many times. This chain joins TRBV15 and TRBJ2-3; D perhaps matches TRBD1 (6 bases). The V gene lost 4 bases and the J gene lost 5 bases, with 10 bases spanning the gap. Germline V gene data show CDR1 as LNHNV and CDR2 as YYDKDF (reference sequence). The CDR3 runs to 13 residues. The CDR3 reads CATSNRVGDTQYF. DNA of the CDR3: TGTGCCACCAGCAACAGGGTTGGAGATACGCAGTATTTT.

Judged by abundance, this clonotype is medium-sized. This chain links TRBV6-1 with TRBJ1-3; 7 bases line up with TRBD1. V trimming: 6 bases; J trimming: 10 bases; junction bases outside the gene matches: 12. CDR3 length: 14 residues. Germline loops: CDR1 MNHNS, CDR2 SASEGT. The CDR3 DNA is TGTGCCAGCAGCAGTACCGGGACAGTGCCTACCATATATTTT. This sequence encodes CASSSTGTVPTIYF.

This clonotype occurred many times. The chain employs TRBV19 and TRBJ1-5; D uncertain. Per germline, CDR1 LNHDA and CDR2 SQIVND (reference sequence). V lost 6 bases and J lost 8, with 14 bases in between. This CDR3 region has 13 residues. Here the CDR3 DNA reads TGTGCCAGTAGCTCGGGAGTGAGGGAGCCCCAGCATTTT. Encoded protein: CASSSGVREPQHF.